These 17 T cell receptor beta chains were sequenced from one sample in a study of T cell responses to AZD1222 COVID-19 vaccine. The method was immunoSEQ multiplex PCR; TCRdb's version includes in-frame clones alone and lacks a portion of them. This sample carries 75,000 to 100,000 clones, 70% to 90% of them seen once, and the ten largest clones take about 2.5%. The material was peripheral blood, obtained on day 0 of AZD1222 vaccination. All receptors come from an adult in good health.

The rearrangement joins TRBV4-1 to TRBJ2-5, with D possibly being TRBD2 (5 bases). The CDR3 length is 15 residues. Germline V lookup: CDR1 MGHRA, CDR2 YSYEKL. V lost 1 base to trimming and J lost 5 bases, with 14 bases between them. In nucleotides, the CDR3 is TGCGCCAGCAGCCAAGGCCACGGGGTGGGGGAGACCCAGTACTTC. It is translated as CASSQGHGVGETQYF.

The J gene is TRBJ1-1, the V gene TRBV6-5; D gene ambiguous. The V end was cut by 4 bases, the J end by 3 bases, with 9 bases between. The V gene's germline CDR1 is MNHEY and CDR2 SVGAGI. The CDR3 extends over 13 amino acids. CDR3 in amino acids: CASSFSDDTEAFF. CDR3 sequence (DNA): TGTGCCAGCAGTTTTTCGGATGACACTGAAGCTTTCTTT.

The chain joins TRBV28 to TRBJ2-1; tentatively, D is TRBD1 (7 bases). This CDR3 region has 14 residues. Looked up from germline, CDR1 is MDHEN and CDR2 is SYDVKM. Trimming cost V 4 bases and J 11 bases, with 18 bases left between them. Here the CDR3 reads CASSSGGSSVQQFF. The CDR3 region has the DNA TGTGCCAGCAGTTCAGGGGGATCTAGCGTCCAGCAGTTCTTC.

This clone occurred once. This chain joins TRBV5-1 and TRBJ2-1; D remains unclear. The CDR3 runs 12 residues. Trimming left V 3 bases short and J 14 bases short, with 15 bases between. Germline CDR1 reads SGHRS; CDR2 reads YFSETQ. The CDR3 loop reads CASSSSPPVEFF. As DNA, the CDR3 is TGCGCCAGCAGCTCCTCCCCGCCGGTGGAGTTCTTC.

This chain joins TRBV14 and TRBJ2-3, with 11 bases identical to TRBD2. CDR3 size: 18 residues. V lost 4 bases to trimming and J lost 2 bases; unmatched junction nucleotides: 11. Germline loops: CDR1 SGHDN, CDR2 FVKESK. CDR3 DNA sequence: TGTGCCAGCAGCCTCCTTAGGGGACTAGCGGATCACACAGATACGCAGTATTTT. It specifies CASSLLRGLADHTDTQYF.

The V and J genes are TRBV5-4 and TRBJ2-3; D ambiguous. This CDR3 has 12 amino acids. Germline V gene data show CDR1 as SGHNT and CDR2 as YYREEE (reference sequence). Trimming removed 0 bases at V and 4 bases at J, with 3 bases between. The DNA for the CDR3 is TGTGCCAGCAGCTTGGCCTCAGATACGCAGTATTTT. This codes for CASSLASDTQYF.

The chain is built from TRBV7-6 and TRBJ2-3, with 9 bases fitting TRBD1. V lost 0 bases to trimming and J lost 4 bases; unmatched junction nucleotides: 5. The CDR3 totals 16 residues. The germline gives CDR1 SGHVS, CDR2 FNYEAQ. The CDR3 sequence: CASSLAIQGASDTQYF. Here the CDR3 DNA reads TGTGCCAGCAGCTTAGCAATACAGGGGGCATCAGATACGCAGTATTTT.

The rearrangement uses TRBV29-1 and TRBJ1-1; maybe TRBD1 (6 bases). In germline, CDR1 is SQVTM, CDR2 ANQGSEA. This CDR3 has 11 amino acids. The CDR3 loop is CSGTLDTEAFF. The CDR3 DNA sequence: TGCTCTGGGACACTTGACACTGAAGCTTTCTTT.

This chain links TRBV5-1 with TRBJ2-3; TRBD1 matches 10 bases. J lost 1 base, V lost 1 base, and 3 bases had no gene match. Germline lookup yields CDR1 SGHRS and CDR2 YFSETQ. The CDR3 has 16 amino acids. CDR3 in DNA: TGCGCCAGCAGCTTGTCCGGGACAGGGGGCACAGATACGCAGTATTTT. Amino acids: CASSLSGTGGTDTQYF.

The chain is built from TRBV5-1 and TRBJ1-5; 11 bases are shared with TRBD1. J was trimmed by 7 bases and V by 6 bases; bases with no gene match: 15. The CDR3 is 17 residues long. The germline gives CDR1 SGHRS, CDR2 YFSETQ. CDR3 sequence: CASKPQPGTGGGQPQHF. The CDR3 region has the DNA TGCGCCAGCAAACCCCAACCCGGGACAGGGGGAGGACAGCCCCAGCATTTT.

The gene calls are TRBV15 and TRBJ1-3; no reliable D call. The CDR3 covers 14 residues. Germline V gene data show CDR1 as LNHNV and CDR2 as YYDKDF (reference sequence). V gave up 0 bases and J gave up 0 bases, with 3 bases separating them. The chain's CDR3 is CATSRDTSGNTIYF. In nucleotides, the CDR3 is TGTGCCACCAGCAGAGACACCTCTGGAAACACCATATATTTT.

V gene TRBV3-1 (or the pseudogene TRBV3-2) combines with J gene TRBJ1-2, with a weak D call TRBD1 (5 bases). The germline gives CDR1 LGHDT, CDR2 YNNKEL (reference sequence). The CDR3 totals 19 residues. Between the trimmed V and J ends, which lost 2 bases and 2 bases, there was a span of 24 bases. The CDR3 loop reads CASSQPTGRAKDLNYGYTF. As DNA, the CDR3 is TGTGCCAGCAGCCAACCTACCGGCAGGGCGAAAGACCTCAACTATGGCTACACCTTC.

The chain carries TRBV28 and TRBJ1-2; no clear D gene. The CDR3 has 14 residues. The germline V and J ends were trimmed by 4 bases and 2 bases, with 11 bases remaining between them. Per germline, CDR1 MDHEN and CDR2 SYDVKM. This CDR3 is CASSYKGSNYGYTF. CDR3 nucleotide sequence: TGTGCCAGCAGTTACAAGGGTTCCAACTATGGCTACACCTTC.

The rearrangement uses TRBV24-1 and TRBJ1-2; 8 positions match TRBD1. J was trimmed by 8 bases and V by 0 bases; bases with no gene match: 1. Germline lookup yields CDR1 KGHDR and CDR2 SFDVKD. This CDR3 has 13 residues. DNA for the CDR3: TGTGCCACCAGTGATTTGACAGGGGGAGGCTACACCTTC. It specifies CATSDLTGGGYTF.

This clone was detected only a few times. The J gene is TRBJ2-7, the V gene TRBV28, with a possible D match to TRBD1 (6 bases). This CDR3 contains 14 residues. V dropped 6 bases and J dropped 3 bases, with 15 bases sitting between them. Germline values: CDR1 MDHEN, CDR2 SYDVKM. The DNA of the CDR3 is TGTGCCAGCAGACCTAACAGGGCTATCTACGAGCAGTACTTC. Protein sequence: CASRPNRAIYEQYF.

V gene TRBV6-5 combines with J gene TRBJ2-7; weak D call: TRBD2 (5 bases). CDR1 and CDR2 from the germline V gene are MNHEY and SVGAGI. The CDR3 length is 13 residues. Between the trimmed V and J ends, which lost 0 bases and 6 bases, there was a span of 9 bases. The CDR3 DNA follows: TGTGCCAGCAGTTACTCGAACGGACTCGAGCAGTACTTC. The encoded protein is CASSYSNGLEQYF.

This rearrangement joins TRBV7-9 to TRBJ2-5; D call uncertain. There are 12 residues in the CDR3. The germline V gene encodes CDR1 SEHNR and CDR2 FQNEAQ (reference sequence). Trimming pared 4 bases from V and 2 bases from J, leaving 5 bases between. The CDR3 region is CASSSRQETQYF. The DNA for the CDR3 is TGTGCCAGCAGCTCACGGCAAGAGACCCAGTACTTC.